The sequence of this TCR beta chain was determined in a study of T cells after yellow fever vaccination. Study overall: Preparation of fractions with low cell numbers was performed using SMART-Seq v4 Ultra Low Input. Findings and limits, study-wide: Boosting was followed by the reappearance of most primary-vaccination clones (around 96% CD4, 85% to 90% CD8).

In its sample, this clonotype was seen many times. What it binds is unknown. The 5'RACE template-switching step produced TCR cDNA and added a universal primer site and UMIs. TCRdb independently ran MiXCR on the 5' RACE reads; one entry per CDR3 protein. Here the sample spans about 260,000 distinct CDR3 sequences, about 5.2% being singletons. V dropped 3 bases and J dropped 7 bases, with 13 bases sitting between them. The CDR3 consists of 14 residues. The sequence derives from a man between 18 and 29 years old who received the YFV17D yellow fever vaccine. The material was CD4+ T cells sorted from PBMCs, obtained on the day of the yellow fever booster vaccination. The J gene is TRBJ2-1, the V gene TRBV12-3 or TRBV12-4, with D tentatively TRBD2 (7 bases). This CDR3 reads CASSFLGGTNEQFF. The CDR3 nucleotides read TGTGCCAGCAGTTTCCTCGGGGGGACAAATGAGCAGTTCTTC.